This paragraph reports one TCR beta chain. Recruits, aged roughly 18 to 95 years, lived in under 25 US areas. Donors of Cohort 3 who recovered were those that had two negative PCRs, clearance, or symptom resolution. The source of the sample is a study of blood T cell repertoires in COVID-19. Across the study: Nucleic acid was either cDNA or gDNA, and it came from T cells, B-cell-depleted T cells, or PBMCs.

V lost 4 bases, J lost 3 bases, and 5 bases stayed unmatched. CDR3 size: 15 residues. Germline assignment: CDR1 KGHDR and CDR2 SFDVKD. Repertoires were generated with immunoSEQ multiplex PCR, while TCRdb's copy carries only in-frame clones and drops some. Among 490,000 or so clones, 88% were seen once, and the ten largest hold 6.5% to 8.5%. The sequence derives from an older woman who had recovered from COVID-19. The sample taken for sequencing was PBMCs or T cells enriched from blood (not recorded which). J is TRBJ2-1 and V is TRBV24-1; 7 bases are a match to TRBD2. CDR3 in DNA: TGTGCCACCAGTGAGGGGAGGGTACTCTACAATGAGCAGTTCTTC. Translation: CATSEGRVLYNEQFF.